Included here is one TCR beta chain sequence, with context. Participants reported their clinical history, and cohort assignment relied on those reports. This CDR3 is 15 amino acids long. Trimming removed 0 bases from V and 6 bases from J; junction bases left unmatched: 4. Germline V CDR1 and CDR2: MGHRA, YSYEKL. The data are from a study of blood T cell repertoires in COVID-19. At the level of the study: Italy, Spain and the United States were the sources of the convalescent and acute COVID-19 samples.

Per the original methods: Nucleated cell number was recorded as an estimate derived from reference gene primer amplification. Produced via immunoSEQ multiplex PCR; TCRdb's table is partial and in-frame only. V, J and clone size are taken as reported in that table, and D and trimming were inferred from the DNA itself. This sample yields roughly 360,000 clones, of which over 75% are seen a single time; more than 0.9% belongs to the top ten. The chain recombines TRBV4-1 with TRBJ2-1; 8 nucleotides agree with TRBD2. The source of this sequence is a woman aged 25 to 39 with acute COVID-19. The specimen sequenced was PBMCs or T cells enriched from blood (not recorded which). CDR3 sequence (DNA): TGCGCCAGCAGCCAAGAGACCCTAGCGGGCAATGAGCAGTTCTTC. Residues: CASSQETLAGNEQFF.